These 6 T cell receptor beta chains originate from one sample sequenced in a study of T cell responses to AZD1222 COVID-19 vaccine. Sequencing used immunoSEQ multiplex PCR; TCRdb keeps in-frame clones, though not all of them. The sample includes roughly 140,000 clones, 85% to 95% of them seen just once. Sequencing used peripheral blood, obtained 28 days after the second AZD1222 dose. These receptor sequences come from an adult who received the AZD1222 COVID-19 vaccine.

The rearrangement uses TRBV2 and TRBJ2-2, with D possibly TRBD2 on 6 matching bases. V lost 7 bases and J lost 3, with 9 bases in between. The CDR3 length is 13 residues. CDR1 is SNHLY and CDR2 is FYNNEI in the germline V gene. The CDR3 coding sequence is TGTGCCAGCACCTGGGGGGACACCGGGGAGCTGTTTTTT. It yields the protein CASTWGDTGELFF.

This clone was observed a few times. The rearrangement links TRBV5-1 to TRBJ2-7; D possibly corresponds to TRBD2 (8 bases). The length of the CDR3 is 15 residues. Looked up from germline, CDR1 is SGHRS and CDR2 is YFSETQ. Trimming removed 4 bases from V and 6 bases from J, with 20 bases in between. For the CDR3, the DNA is TGCGCCAGCAGCCAGGGGGGACTAGTTTTGTCCGAGCAGTACTTC. Amino acid sequence: CASSQGGLVLSEQYF.

The CDR3 sequence: CASSYSVGGQPQHF. In nucleotides, the CDR3 is TGTGCCAGCAGTTACTCAGTGGGGGGTCAGCCCCAGCATTTT. The chain is built from TRBV6-6 and TRBJ1-5; TRBD1 is a possible D gene (5 bases). V shed 0 bases and J shed 6 bases, with 9 bases lying between them. The CDR3 loop spans 14 amino acids. CDR1 and CDR2 from the germline V gene are MNHNY and SVGAGI (reference sequence).

The chain carries TRBV29-1 and TRBJ1-1; the match to TRBD1 covers 11 bases. The germline CDR1 and CDR2 sequences are SQVTM and ANQGSEA. The CDR3 covers 14 residues. V lost 5 bases, J lost 5 bases, and 7 bases stayed unmatched. CDR3 loop: CSVKRGQGGTEAFF. The CDR3 DNA follows: TGCAGCGTTAAAAGGGGACAGGGGGGTACTGAAGCTTTCTTT. The complete variable domain, with remaining parts taken from reference TRBV29-1 and TRBJ1-1, reads SAVISQKPSRDICQRGTSLTIQCQVDSQVTMMFWYRQQPGQSLTLIATANQGSEATYESGFVIDKFPISRPNLTFSTLTVSNMSPEDSSIYLCSVKRGQGGTEAFFGQGTRLTVV.

This clone was seen only once. The chain links TRBV29-1 to TRBJ1-1, with D perhaps matching TRBD1 (6 bases). Germline CDR1 reads SQVTM; CDR2 reads ANQGSEA. The CDR3 has 14 amino acids. V lost 8 bases and J 4 bases, leaving 20 bases between the germline ends. The CDR3 DNA reads TGCAGCACCGGGCGGGAGGGGGTTGTCACTGAAGCTTTCTTT. Protein: CSTGREGVVTEAFF.

The chain links TRBV3-1 (or the pseudogene TRBV3-2) to TRBJ2-3, with 8 bases that match TRBD2. The length of the CDR3 is 15 residues. After removal of 6 bases from V and 2 bases from J, the junction contained 7 bases not matched to a gene. CDR1 is LGHDT and CDR2 is YNNKEL in the germline V gene (reference sequence). The CDR3 loop reads CASSATSGYTDTQYF. CDR3 DNA sequence: TGTGCCAGCAGTGCCACTAGCGGCTACACAGATACGCAGTATTTT.